A single sample is the source of the 20 T cell receptor beta chains below, sequenced in a study of cytomegalovirus exposure and HLA in healthy donors. In the PCR, 60 Vbeta and 13 Jbeta primers were used. The table came from immunoSEQ multiplex PCR; TCRdb's copy has only in-frame clones and leaves some out. The data show about 120,000 clones, under 80% seen once. The source material was PBMCs. Source of these receptors: a woman aged 45-59 years in good health and CMV-seropositive.

This clone was seen only a few times. J is TRBJ2-3 and V is TRBV9, with D tentatively TRBD2 (6 bases). The germline V and J ends were trimmed by 6 bases and 2 bases, with 16 bases remaining between them. CDR3 length: 15 residues. The V gene's germline CDR1 is SGDLS and CDR2 YYNGEE. CDR3 DNA sequence: TGTGCCAGCACCGAGTCGGGGGTTCTCACAGATACGCAGTATTTT. This gives the protein CASTESGVLTDTQYF. Filled out from reference TRBV9 and TRBJ2-3, the complete variable domain reads DSGVTQTPKHLITATGQRVTLRCSPRSGDLSVYWYQQSLDQGLQFLIQYYNGEERAKGNILERFSAQQFPDLHSELNLSSLELGDSALYFCASTESGVLTDTQYFGPGTRLTVL.

Comments on this clone: The same CDR3 arises from other DNA sequences in this sample as well. The chain recombines TRBV2 with TRBJ2-1; TRBD2 matches at 11 bases. This CDR3 spans 14 amino acids. In germline, CDR1 is SNHLY, CDR2 FYNNEI. Unmatched junction bases numbered 1, after V lost 6 bases and J lost 3 bases. CDR3 coding DNA: TGTGCCAGCAGGGGGACTAGCGGCTACAATGAGCAGTTCTTC. Translation: CASRGTSGYNEQFF. The full variable domain, in which reference TRBV2 and TRBJ2-1 provide the parts outside the CDR3, is EPEVTQTPSHQVTQMGQEVILRCVPISNHLYFYWYRQILGQKVEFLVSFYNNEISEKSEIFDDQFSVERPDGSNFTLKIRSTKLEDSAMYFCASRGTSGYNEQFFGPGTRLTVL.

The chain uses TRBV12-5 and TRBJ2-2, with D maybe TRBD2 (6 bases). CDR3 length equals 21 residues. V was shortened by 2 bases and J by 0 bases, with 25 bases between the two germline ends. In germline, CDR1 is LGHNT, CDR2 FRNRAP. CDR3 protein: CASGLFNDVLARGTNTGELFF. DNA of the CDR3: TGTGCTAGTGGTTTGTTCAACGATGTCCTAGCGAGAGGAACGAACACCGGGGAGCTGTTTTTT.

Here the CDR3 reads CASSVAGVQNEQFF. For the CDR3, the DNA is TGTGCCAGCAGCGTAGCGGGAGTTCAAAATGAGCAGTTCTTC. The chain carries TRBV9 and TRBJ2-1; maybe TRBD2 (6 bases). CDR1 is SGDLS and CDR2 is YYNGEE in the germline V gene. Trimming left V 0 bases short and J 7 bases short, with 11 bases between. The CDR3 runs 14 residues. Full variable domain (rest looked up from reference TRBV9 and TRBJ2-1): DSGVTQTPKHLITATGQRVTLRCSPRSGDLSVYWYQQSLDQGLQFLIQYYNGEERAKGNILERFSAQQFPDLHSELNLSSLELGDSALYFCASSVAGVQNEQFFGPGTRLTVL.

The V and J genes are TRBV19 and TRBJ2-7, with 9 bases lining up with TRBD1. Germline CDR1 reads LNHDA; CDR2 reads SQIVND (reference sequence). This CDR3 comprises 14 residues. V was clipped by 6 bases and J by 1 base; unmatched bases: 4. The CDR3 reads CASRPGQGSYEQYF. DNA of the CDR3: TGTGCCAGTAGGCCGGGACAGGGTTCCTACGAGCAGTACTTC.

V and J are TRBV7-9 and TRBJ1-4; D ambiguous. The V and J ends lost 5 bases and 8 bases respectively, with 15 bases between them. The germline V gene encodes CDR1 SEHNR and CDR2 FQNEAQ (reference sequence). The CDR3 has 14 amino acids. The DNA for the CDR3 is TGTGCCAGCAGCCGCGAGCCTCACGGGGAAAAACTGTTTTTT. This sequence encodes CASSREPHGEKLFF.

The V and J genes are TRBV28 and TRBJ2-7; 10 bases agree with TRBD1. CDR3 length: 16 residues. Germline loops: CDR1 MDHEN, CDR2 SYDVKM. Losses at the gene ends were 5 bases for V and 7 bases for J; bases not matched to a gene: 14. The DNA of the CDR3 is TGTGCCAGCAGTCCTGTGACAGGGGGCGGACCTGTTGAGCAGTACTTC. Protein product: CASSPVTGGGPVEQYF.

This clone was found a few times. The chain recombines TRBV27 with TRBJ2-7; D call uncertain. Trimming pared 4 bases from V and 4 bases from J, leaving 11 bases between. Germline assignment: CDR1 MNHEY and CDR2 SMNVEV (reference sequence). This CDR3 has 13 amino acids. As DNA, the CDR3 is TGTGCCAGCAGTTCCAACCCCCTATACGAGCAGTACTTC. Protein product: CASSSNPLYEQYF.

The V gene is TRBV19, the J gene TRBJ2-1; 9 bases align to TRBD2. The CDR3 length is 17 residues. CDR1 and CDR2 from the germline V gene are LNHDA and SQIVND (reference sequence). J lost 2 bases, V lost 3 bases, and 8 bases had no gene match. CDR3 in amino acids: CASSMVLLAGTYNEQFF. In nucleotides, the CDR3 is TGTGCCAGTAGTATGGTCCTGCTAGCGGGGACCTACAATGAGCAGTTCTTC.

This clone has only a few counts. This rearrangement joins TRBV2 to TRBJ2-3, with 10 bases identical to TRBD2. CDR1 and CDR2 (germline): SNHLY, FYNNEI. V lost 6 bases and J lost 14; bases outside the gene matches: 14. The CDR3 spans 14 residues. CDR3 DNA: TGTGCCAGCAGGGGGGGCGCTAGCGGGGGCCGCCTGTATTTT. Encoded protein: CASRGGASGGRLYF. Full variable domain (rest looked up from reference TRBV2 and TRBJ2-3): EPEVTQTPSHQVTQMGQEVILRCVPISNHLYFYWYRQILGQKVEFLVSFYNNEISEKSEIFDDQFSVERPDGSNFTLKIRSTKLEDSAMYFCASRGGASGGRLYFGPGTRLTVL.

This rearrangement joins TRBV5-1 to TRBJ2-5, with 12 bases fitting TRBD2. J lost 5 bases, V lost 0 bases, and 11 bases had no gene match. The CDR3 spans 18 residues. CDR1 is SGHRS and CDR2 is YFSETQ in the germline V gene. CDR3 residues: CASSLGTPTSGSPETQYF. DNA of the CDR3: TGCGCCAGCAGCTTGGGAACCCCGACTAGCGGGAGCCCGGAGACCCAGTACTTC.

As DNA, the CDR3 is TGTGCCAGCAGCCCCGGGGCTAGCGGGAGGCGGGATACGCAGTATTTT. This translates into CASSPGASGRRDTQYF. The genes are TRBV5-4 and TRBJ2-3; 11 nucleotides match TRBD2. This CDR3 has 16 residues. V trimming: 4 bases; J trimming: 6 bases; junction bases outside the gene matches: 10. Per germline, CDR1 SGHNT and CDR2 YYREEE (reference sequence).

This clone was detected only a few times. The chain has TRBV28 and TRBJ1-1; no firm D call. Trimming removed 5 bases from V and 0 bases from J, with 7 bases in between. The CDR3 spans 13 residues. The V gene's germline CDR1 is MDHEN and CDR2 SYDVKM. CDR3 in DNA: TGTGCCAGCAGTCCTCTCCTGAACACTGAAGCTTTCTTT. Encoded protein: CASSPLLNTEAFF.

The chain links TRBV29-1 to TRBJ2-1, with TRBD2 as a possible D gene (5 bases). With 7 bases removed from V and 1 base from J, the gap between germline ends came to 17 bases. The CDR3 is made up of 15 amino acids. Germline V CDR1 and CDR2: SQVTM, ANQGSEA. CDR3 sequence reads: CSATGGADSYNEQFF. For the CDR3, the DNA is TGCAGCGCTACGGGCGGAGCGGATTCCTACAATGAGCAGTTCTTC.

This chain joins TRBV7-2 and TRBJ2-1; 8 nucleotides align to TRBD2. The V gene's germline CDR1 is SGHTA and CDR2 FQGNSA. The V segment lost 2 bases and the J segment 5 bases; nucleotides outside the gene matches: 2. The CDR3 loop spans 14 amino acids. CDR3 nucleotide sequence: TGTGCCAGCAGCTTAATTAGCGGGGACAATGAGCAGTTCTTC. Protein product: CASSLISGDNEQFF.

This clone was recorded once. This CDR3 reads CASSLVPGTGQSYNEQFF. The CDR3 DNA reads as TGTGCCAGCAGCTTAGTTCCGGGGACAGGGCAATCCTACAATGAGCAGTTCTTC. The chain employs TRBV13 and TRBJ2-1; TRBD1 matches at 9 bases. There are 18 residues in the CDR3. Germline V gives CDR1 PRHDT, CDR2 FYEKMQ (reference sequence). J was trimmed by 1 base and V by 1 base; bases with no gene match: 8.

The V gene is TRBV19, the J gene TRBJ2-3; D is undetermined. The CDR3 length is 14 residues. V was trimmed by 7 bases and J by 4 bases, leaving 15 bases between them. Germline V gives CDR1 LNHDA, CDR2 SQIVND (reference sequence). The DNA for the CDR3 is TGTGCCAGTAAGGTCAGCCTAGGAGCAGATACGCAGTATTTT. Translating it yields CASKVSLGADTQYF.

The chain is built from TRBV4-3 and TRBJ2-2, with 8 bases that match TRBD1. J lost 5 bases, V lost 1 base, and 3 bases had no gene match. Germline V gene lookup returns CDR1 LGHNA and CDR2 YSLEER. The CDR3 contains 15 residues. The CDR3 DNA reads as TGCGCCAGCAGCCAAGGGACAGGGATAACCGGGGAGCTGTTTTTT. This gives the protein CASSQGTGITGELFF.

This sequence joins TRBV4-1 and TRBJ1-2, with D possibly TRBD1 on 5 matching bases. Germline CDR1 MGHRA, CDR2 YSYEKL. Trimming cost V 0 bases and J 1 base, with 12 bases left between them. The CDR3 is 16 amino acids. This CDR3 reads CASSQDGGTVNYGYTF. The CDR3, as DNA: TGCGCCAGCAGCCAAGATGGGGGGACGGTTAACTATGGCTACACCTTC.

The J gene is TRBJ1-2, the V gene TRBV2; D uncertain. Germline-derived CDR1 and CDR2 are SNHLY and FYNNEI. Trimming took off 6 bases at V and 4 bases at J, with 3 bases between the two ends. The CDR3 totals 10 residues. The CDR3 region has the DNA TGTGCCAGCAGCGTCTATGGCTACACCTTC. Amino acid sequence: CASSVYGYTF.